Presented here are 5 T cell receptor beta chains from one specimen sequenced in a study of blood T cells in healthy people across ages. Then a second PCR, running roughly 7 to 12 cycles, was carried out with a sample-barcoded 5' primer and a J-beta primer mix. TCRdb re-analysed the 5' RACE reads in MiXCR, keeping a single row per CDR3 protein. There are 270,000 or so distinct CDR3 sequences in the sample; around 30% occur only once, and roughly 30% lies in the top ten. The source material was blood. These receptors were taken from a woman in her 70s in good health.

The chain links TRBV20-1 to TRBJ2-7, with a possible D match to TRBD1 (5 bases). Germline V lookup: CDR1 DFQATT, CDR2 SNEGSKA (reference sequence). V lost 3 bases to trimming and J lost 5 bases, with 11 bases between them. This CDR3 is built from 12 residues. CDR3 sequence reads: CSARDTVHEQYF. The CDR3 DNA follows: TGCAGTGCTAGGGACACTGTCCACGAGCAGTACTTC.

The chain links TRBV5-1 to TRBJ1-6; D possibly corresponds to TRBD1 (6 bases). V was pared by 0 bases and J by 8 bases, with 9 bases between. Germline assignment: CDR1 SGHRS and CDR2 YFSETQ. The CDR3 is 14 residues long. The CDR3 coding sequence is TGCGCCAGCAGCTTGGTACAGGGTGATTCACCCCTCCACTTT. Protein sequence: CASSLVQGDSPLHF. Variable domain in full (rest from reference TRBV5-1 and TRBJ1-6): KAGVTQTPRYLIKTRGQQVTLSCSPISGHRSVSWYQQTPGQGLQFLFEYFSETQRNKGNFPGRFSGRQFSNSRSEMNVSTLELGDSALYLCASSLVQGDSPLHFGNGTRLTVT.

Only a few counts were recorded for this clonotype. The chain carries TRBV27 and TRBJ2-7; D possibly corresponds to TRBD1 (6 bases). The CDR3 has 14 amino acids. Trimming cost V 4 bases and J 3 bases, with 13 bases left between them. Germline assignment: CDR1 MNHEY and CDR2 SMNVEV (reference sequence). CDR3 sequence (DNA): TGTGCCAGCAGTTCGGACAGCCAAGGCTACGAGCAGTACTTC. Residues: CASSSDSQGYEQYF.

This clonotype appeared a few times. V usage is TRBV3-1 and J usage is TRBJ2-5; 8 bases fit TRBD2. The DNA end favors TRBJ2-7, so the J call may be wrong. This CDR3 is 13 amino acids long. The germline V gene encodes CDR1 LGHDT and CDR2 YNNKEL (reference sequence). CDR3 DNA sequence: TGTGCCAGCAGCCAAAACGCGGGAGGCGAGCAGTACTTC. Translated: CASSQNAGGEQYF.

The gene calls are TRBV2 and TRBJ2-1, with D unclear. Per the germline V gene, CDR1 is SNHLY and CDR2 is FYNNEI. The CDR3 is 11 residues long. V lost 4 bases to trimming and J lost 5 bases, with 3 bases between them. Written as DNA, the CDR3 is TGTGCCAGCAGTGTACACAATGAGCAGTTCTTC. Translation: CASSVHNEQFF.